This passage covers 8 T cell receptor beta chains from one sample sequenced in a study of T-cell memory formation after mild COVID-19. TCRdb re-analysed the 5' RACE reads in MiXCR, keeping a single row per CDR3 protein. The repertoire holds 540,000 or so distinct CDR3 sequences, with over 20% as singletons. What was sequenced was PBMCs or a T cell subset sorted from them (not recorded which). These receptors came from an adult woman who had mild COVID-19 (a few samples of this study predate the infection). Cell type and time point are not known.

The chain recombines TRBV18 with TRBJ1-1; D gene ambiguous. The CDR3 extends over 15 amino acids. Germline CDR1 KGHSH, CDR2 LQKENI. Trimming took 6 bases from V and 4 from J, leaving 18 bases between them. CDR3 residues: CASSPPDLGVTEAFF. CDR3 bases: TGTGCCAGCTCGCCCCCCGATCTTGGGGTCACTGAAGCTTTCTTT.

Only a few counts were recorded for this clonotype. CDR3 protein: CASSGGATQFF. The CDR3 DNA is TGTGCCAGCAGTGGGGGAGCCACGCAGTTCTTC. The V call is TRBV12-3 or TRBV12-4, the J call TRBJ2-1, with D possibly called TRBD1 or TRBD2 (5 bases each). V was shortened by 5 bases and J by 12 bases, with 11 bases between the two germline ends. The CDR3 is 11 residues long.

The rearrangement joins TRBV29-1 to TRBJ2-3; possible D gene TRBD2, 5 bases. Germline CDR1 and CDR2: SQVTM and ANQGSEA. The length of the CDR3 is 16 residues. V dropped 0 bases and J dropped 0 bases, with 13 bases sitting between them. The CDR3 DNA follows: TGCAGCGTTGAAGATCGGGCGGGCAGTAGCACAGATACGCAGTATTTT. As protein: CSVEDRAGSSTDTQYF.

This chain joins TRBV20-1 and TRBJ2-7; TRBD1 matches 10 bases. Trimming cost V 1 base and J 1 base; bases outside gene matches: 1. Germline CDR1 is DFQATT and CDR2 is SNEGSKA (reference sequence). The CDR3 runs to 14 residues. The chain's CDR3 is CSARGTGGSYEQYF. The CDR3 DNA sequence: TGCAGTGCTAGAGGGACAGGGGGATCCTACGAGCAGTACTTC.

The chain couples TRBV11-2 to TRBJ2-6, with 7 bases matching TRBD1. The germline V gene has CDR1 SGHAT and CDR2 FQNNGV. J gave up 0 bases and V 4 bases, and 9 bases lay outside the gene matches. The CDR3 runs 18 residues. The CDR3 coding sequence is TGTGCCAGCAGCTCCCACTGGACAGGCGGCTCTGGGGCCAACGTCCTGACTTTC. Translating gives CASSSHWTGGSGANVLTF.

This clonotype has just a few counts. The chain combines TRBV29-1 with TRBJ2-7, with D hard to call. Trimming left V 8 bases short and J 9 bases short, with 8 bases between. From germline, CDR1 is SQVTM and CDR2 ANQGSEA. The CDR3 length is 8 residues. The CDR3 sequence: CSSPGQYF. CDR3 DNA sequence: TGCAGCTCTCCGGGGCAGTACTTC.

There are a few counts of this clonotype. The rearrangement links TRBV7-9 to TRBJ2-1; D gene ambiguous. V lost 5 bases and J lost 6, with 8 bases in between. CDR1 SEHNR and CDR2 FQNEAQ come from the germline V gene (reference sequence). The CDR3 runs 12 residues. The CDR3 DNA reads as TGTGCCAGCAGCGACCCAGGCAATGAGCAGTTCTTC. The encoded protein is CASSDPGNEQFF.

The chain has TRBV7-3 and TRBJ2-3; 9 nucleotides line up with TRBD2. The length of the CDR3 is 16 residues. Losses at the gene ends were 5 bases for V and 2 bases for J; bases not matched to a gene: 8. Germline CDR1 and CDR2: SGHTA and FQGTGA. The CDR3 here is CASSPSLAGSTDTQYF. In nucleotides, the CDR3 is TGTGCCAGCAGCCCATCTCTAGCGGGGTCCACAGATACGCAGTATTTT.